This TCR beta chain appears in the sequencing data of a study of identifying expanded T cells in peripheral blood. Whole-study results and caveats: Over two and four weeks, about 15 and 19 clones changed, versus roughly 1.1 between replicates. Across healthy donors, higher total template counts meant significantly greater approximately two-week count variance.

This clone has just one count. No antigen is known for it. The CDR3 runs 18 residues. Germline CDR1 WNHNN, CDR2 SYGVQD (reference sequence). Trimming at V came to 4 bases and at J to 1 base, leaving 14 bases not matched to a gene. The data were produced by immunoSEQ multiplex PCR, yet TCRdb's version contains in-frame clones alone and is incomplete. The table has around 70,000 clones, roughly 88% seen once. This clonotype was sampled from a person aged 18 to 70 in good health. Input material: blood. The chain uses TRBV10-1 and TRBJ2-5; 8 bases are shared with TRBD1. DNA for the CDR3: TGCGCCAGCAGTGGTAGAATTTGGACAGGGAAAACCCAAGAGACCCAGTACTTC. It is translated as CASSGRIWTGKTQETQYF.